A selection of T cell receptor beta chains follows, all from one sample in a study of technical replicates of blood from a handful of donors. TCRdb's copy holds only in-frame clones and misses some; the assay was immunoSEQ multiplex PCR. Of some 77,000 clones detected, 70% to 90% appear once; the ten largest clones hold about 5.1%. Specimen: PBMCs. The receptors originated from a human donor in good health. Some clones in this sample may be carry-over from other donors' samples. CDR3s include the opening cysteine and the closing phenylalanine or tryptophan. The D gene is left open where the match is weak. Size is omitted from some rows. Given values are once, few, many or a class for expanded clones.

D gene: NA; V gene: TRBV13; clone size: NA; J gene: TRBJ2-1; CDR3 protein: CASSAGQPSYNEQFF; CDR3 DNA: TGTGCCAGCAGCGCGGGACAGCCCTCCTACAATGAGCAGTTCTTC
D gene: NA; V gene: TRBV15; clone size: NA; J gene: TRBJ2-1; CDR3 protein: CATSTRFLDSPKQFF; CDR3 DNA: TGTGCCACCAGCACACGTTTCCTGGACAGCCCGAAGCAGTTCTTC
D gene: NA; V gene: TRBV27; clone size: few; J gene: TRBJ2-7; CDR3 protein: CASSFGPRYEQYF; CDR3 DNA: TGTGCCAGCAGTTTTGGGCCCCGGTACGAGCAGTACTTC
D gene: TRBD1; V gene: TRBV6-5; clone size: NA; J gene: TRBJ1-2; CDR3 protein: CASSYSPGQNYGYTF; CDR3 DNA: TGTGCCAGCAGTTACTCGCCGGGACAGAACTATGGCTACACCTTC
D gene: TRBD1; V gene: TRBV6-5; clone size: NA; J gene: TRBJ2-3; CDR3 protein: CASLRSRGRRDTQYF; CDR3 DNA: TGTGCCAGCTTGCGATCTAGGGGGCGCAGAGATACGCAGTATTTT
D gene: TRBD1; V gene: TRBV2; clone size: NA; J gene: TRBJ2-7; CDR3 protein: CASGVDRGTSYEQYF; CDR3 DNA: TGTGCCAGCGGGGTCGACAGGGGAACGTCTTACGAGCAGTACTTC
D gene: NA; V gene: TRBV18; clone size: NA; J gene: TRBJ2-1; CDR3 protein: CASSPRQTSYNEQFF; CDR3 DNA: TGTGCCAGCTCACCACGGCAGACTTCGTACAATGAGCAGTTCTTC
D gene: NA; V gene: TRBV15; clone size: few; J gene: TRBJ2-1; CDR3 protein: CATSRPYVRRGYNEQFF; CDR3 DNA: TGTGCCACCAGCAGACCTTACGTTAGAAGGGGATACAATGAGCAGTTCTTC
D gene: TRBD1; V gene: TRBV18; clone size: NA; J gene: TRBJ2-5; CDR3 protein: CASSPTGAQETQYF; CDR3 DNA: TGTGCCAGCTCACCAACAGGGGCCCAAGAGACCCAGTACTTC
D gene: NA; V gene: TRBV10-1; clone size: once; J gene: TRBJ1-2; CDR3 protein: CASPRGKGPGGYTF; CDR3 DNA: TGCGCCAGCCCCCGGGGGAAGGGGCCTGGTGGCTACACCTTC
D gene: NA; V gene: TRBV4-1; clone size: NA; J gene: TRBJ1-1; CDR3 protein: CASSQAAGAFF; CDR3 DNA: TGCGCCAGCAGCCAAGCGGCCGGGGCTTTCTTT
D gene: TRBD1; V gene: TRBV5-8; clone size: NA; J gene: TRBJ2-2; CDR3 protein: CASSPDRPGELFF; CDR3 DNA: TGTGCCAGCAGCCCGGACAGGCCCGGGGAGCTGTTTTTT
D gene: NA; V gene: TRBV5-1; clone size: NA; J gene: TRBJ1-3; CDR3 protein: CASSLRAGTGNTIYF; CDR3 DNA: TGCGCCAGCAGCTTGAGGGCGGGAACTGGAAACACCATATATTTT
D gene: NA; V gene: TRBV6-1; clone size: NA; J gene: TRBJ2-7; CDR3 protein: CASSERSGGHYEQYF; CDR3 DNA: TGTGCCAGCAGTGAACGTTCGGGCGGGCACTACGAGCAGTACTTC
D gene: TRBD1; V gene: TRBV10-3; clone size: NA; J gene: TRBJ1-2; CDR3 protein: CAISQTGLNYGYTF; CDR3 DNA: TGTGCCATCAGTCAGACAGGGTTGAACTATGGCTACACCTTC
D gene: TRBD1; V gene: TRBV29-1; clone size: few; J gene: TRBJ1-1; CDR3 protein: CSAGQGTGAAFF; CDR3 DNA: TGCAGCGCTGGACAGGGAACTGGAGCTGCTTTCTTT
D gene: NA; V gene: TRBV7-8; clone size: NA; J gene: TRBJ1-1; CDR3 protein: CASSLAGTEAFF; CDR3 DNA: TGTGCCAGCAGCTTAGCCGGGACTGAAGCTTTCTTT
D gene: TRBD2; V gene: TRBV5-6; clone size: NA; J gene: TRBJ2-3; CDR3 protein: CASSPTSIGAGTQYF; CDR3 DNA: TGTGCCAGCAGCCCGACTAGCATTGGGGCCGGTACGCAGTATTTT
D gene: TRBD2; V gene: TRBV7-6; clone size: once; J gene: TRBJ2-5; CDR3 protein: CASSPRGGLVQETQYF; CDR3 DNA: TGTGCCAGCAGCCCCCGGGGGGGACTAGTACAAGAGACCCAGTACTTC
D gene: TRBD2; V gene: TRBV10-3; clone size: NA; J gene: TRBJ2-7; CDR3 protein: CAISVSSGDYEQYF; CDR3 DNA: TGTGCCATCAGTGTTAGTAGCGGGGACTACGAGCAGTACTTC
D gene: TRBD1; V gene: TRBV4-3; clone size: NA; J gene: TRBJ1-5; CDR3 protein: CASSQTGGSQPQHF; CDR3 DNA: TGCGCCAGCAGCCAAACAGGGGGGTCTCAGCCCCAGCATTTT
D gene: TRBD1; V gene: TRBV7-8; clone size: NA; J gene: TRBJ1-4; CDR3 protein: CASTKTGTTNEKLFF; CDR3 DNA: TGTGCCAGCACCAAGACAGGGACAACTAATGAAAAACTGTTTTTT
D gene: TRBD2; V gene: TRBV6-5; clone size: NA; J gene: TRBJ2-5; CDR3 protein: CASSILAGGGETQYF; CDR3 DNA: TGTGCCAGCAGCATACTAGCGGGAGGGGGGGAGACCCAGTACTTC
D gene: TRBD1; V gene: TRBV15; clone size: NA; J gene: TRBJ1-2; CDR3 protein: CATSAGTAYGYTF; CDR3 DNA: TGTGCCACCAGCGCTGGGACAGCCTATGGCTACACCTTC
D gene: NA; V gene: TRBV5-1; clone size: NA; J gene: TRBJ1-6; CDR3 protein: CASSWMIPGGSDNSPLHF; CDR3 DNA: TGCGCCAGCAGCTGGATGATTCCGGGGGGATCTGATAATTCACCCCTCCACTTT
D gene: TRBD2; V gene: TRBV7-2; clone size: NA; J gene: TRBJ2-1; CDR3 protein: CASNKAGASNEQFF; CDR3 DNA: TGTGCCAGCAACAAAGCGGGAGCCTCGAATGAGCAGTTCTTC
D gene: NA; V gene: TRBV5-6; clone size: NA; J gene: TRBJ1-6; CDR3 protein: CASSFRGPNSPLHF; CDR3 DNA: TGTGCCAGCAGCTTTCGAGGTCCCAATTCACCCCTCCACTTT
D gene: NA; V gene: TRBV2; clone size: few; J gene: TRBJ2-5; CDR3 protein: CASSELTRTQYF; CDR3 DNA: TGTGCCAGCAGTGAACTTACGAGGACCCAGTACTTC
D gene: NA; V gene: TRBV7-2; clone size: NA; J gene: TRBJ2-1; CDR3 protein: CASSRSGLYNEQFF; CDR3 DNA: TGTGCCAGCAGCAGGTCAGGACTTTACAATGAGCAGTTCTTC
D gene: TRBD2; V gene: TRBV13; clone size: NA; J gene: TRBJ2-1; CDR3 protein: CASSYLGGSSYNEQFF; CDR3 DNA: TGTGCCAGCAGCTACCTCGGCGGGAGCTCCTACAATGAGCAGTTCTTC
D gene: NA; V gene: TRBV2; clone size: NA; J gene: TRBJ2-2; CDR3 protein: CASSEQGGATGELFF; CDR3 DNA: TGTGCCAGCAGTGAACAGGGGGGAGCCACCGGGGAGCTGTTTTTT
D gene: TRBD1; V gene: TRBV19; clone size: NA; J gene: TRBJ1-1; CDR3 protein: CASSPGQGARKSATLNTEAFF; CDR3 DNA: TGTGCCAGTAGTCCCGGACAGGGGGCGCGGAAGTCTGCGACCTTGAACACTGAAGCTTTCTTT